This T cell receptor beta chain stems from a study of long-term antiretroviral therapy in people with HIV. The CDR3 has 14 residues. Germline V gives CDR1 SGHTA, CDR2 FQGNSA. The V and J ends lost 5 bases and 4 bases respectively, with 11 bases between them. Samples were assayed with immunoSEQ v3.0 at survey level. Sequencing aimed to cover roughly 40,000-55,000 T-cell genomes per sample. Sequenced by immunoSEQ multiplex PCR; TCRdb stores in-frame clones only, minus some. In the table there are about 15,000 clones, about 89% of which are singletons. Specimens carried roughly 0.9-10 million cryopreserved PBMC before DNA extraction.

The chain couples TRBV7-2 to TRBJ2-2, with D possibly TRBD2 on 5 matching bases. The sequence was obtained from a woman in her 40s with HIV. This specimen was unsorted PBMCs, taken 0.6 years after starting antiretroviral therapy. CDR3 DNA sequence: TGTGCCAGCAGCACCGGACTCACCACCGGGGAGCTGTTTTTT. Translation gives CASSTGLTTGELFF.